A single sample is the source of the 7 T cell receptor beta chains below, sequenced in a study of blood T cell repertoires in COVID-19. The protocol was immunoSEQ multiplex PCR, while the TCRdb copy is restricted to in-frame clones and leaves out a portion. The profile shows 30,000 or so clones, roughly 90% of them singletons. Sequencing used peripheral blood. The source is a human donor in a cohort sampled during active COVID-19.

This CDR3 is CASSLGDRDNEKLFF. Here the CDR3 DNA reads TGTGCCAGCAGCTTAGGGGACAGAGATAATGAAAAACTGTTTTTT. The chain couples TRBV11-2 to TRBJ1-4; 7 bases line up with TRBD1. CDR3 length: 15 residues. The germline CDR1 and CDR2 sequences are SGHAT and FQNNGV. V lost 1 base and J lost 4; bases outside the gene matches: 3.

The chain links TRBV9 to TRBJ1-4; possibly TRBD1 for D (5 bases). Germline-derived CDR1 and CDR2 are SGDLS and YYNGEE. The CDR3 is 15 residues long. The V gene lost 4 bases and the J gene lost 5 bases, with 15 bases spanning the gap. Here the CDR3 reads CASSPLLGQNEKLFF. The CDR3 DNA follows: TGTGCCAGCAGCCCGCTTTTGGGGCAGAATGAAAAACTGTTTTTT.

The V call is TRBV4-3, the J call TRBJ2-5; D may be TRBD2 (6 bases). The CDR3 runs to 16 residues. The V and J ends lost 1 base and 2 bases respectively, with 14 bases between them. Germline CDR1 and CDR2: LGHNA and YSLEER. The CDR3 nucleotides are TGCGCCAGCAGCCAAGGGGTGGCGGGGAGTCAAGAGACCCAGTACTTC. Translating gives CASSQGVAGSQETQYF.

This clone showed up just once. V usage is TRBV6-2 or TRBV6-3 and J usage is TRBJ1-2, with TRBD1 matching 9 bases. The CDR3 loop spans 16 amino acids. V shed 5 bases, J shed 3 bases, and the junction held 10 bases outside the gene matches. Germline V lookup: CDR1 MNHEY, CDR2 SVGEGT. CDR3: CASSPTWDRAHYGYTF. In nucleotides, the CDR3 is TGTGCCAGCAGTCCCACGTGGGACAGGGCACACTATGGCTACACCTTC.

This sequence joins TRBV6-5 and TRBJ2-7, with D possibly TRBD1 on 6 matching bases. V was shortened by 0 bases and J by 4 bases, with 13 bases between the two germline ends. The V gene's germline CDR1 is MNHEY and CDR2 SVGAGI. The CDR3 totals 15 residues. For the CDR3, the DNA is TGTGCCAGCAGTTACTCGCGACAACAGGGTTACGAGCAGTACTTC. Protein product: CASSYSRQQGYEQYF.

This chain connects TRBV7-9 to TRBJ1-6; D gene ambiguous. Between the trimmed V and J ends, which lost 1 base and 8 bases, there was a span of 9 bases. The CDR3 totals 14 residues. Germline CDR1 is SEHNR and CDR2 is FQNEAQ (reference sequence). In DNA form, the CDR3 reads TGTGCCAGCAGCTTAGGCCAGCTAGATTCACCCCTCCACTTT. Protein: CASSLGQLDSPLHF.

This chain joins TRBV5-1 and TRBJ2-4, with D possibly being TRBD2 (5 bases). CDR1 SGHRS and CDR2 YFSETQ come from the germline V gene. This CDR3 comprises 13 residues. Trimming removed 4 bases from V and 6 bases from J, with 11 bases in between. CDR3 in DNA: TGCGCCAGCAGCACCGTTGAGGGAAACATTCAGTACTTC. Encoded protein: CASSTVEGNIQYF. Full variable domain (rest looked up from reference TRBV5-1 and TRBJ2-4): KAGVTQTPRYLIKTRGQQVTLSCSPISGHRSVSWYQQTPGQGLQFLFEYFSETQRNKGNFPGRFSGRQFSNSRSEMNVSTLELGDSALYLCASSTVEGNIQYFGAGTRLSVL.